Below, 13 T cell receptor beta chains from the same sample are listed, as sequenced in a study of T cell responses to AZD1222 COVID-19 vaccine. The table came from immunoSEQ multiplex PCR; TCRdb's copy has only in-frame clones and leaves some out. The sample consists of some 98,000 clones, 88% of them appearing once. This material consisted of peripheral blood, taken 28 days after the second AZD1222 dose. The receptors come from an adult who received the AZD1222 COVID-19 vaccine.

The CDR3 loop reads CASRSSARPSYEQYF. CDR3 DNA sequence: TGTGCCAGCAGATCGAGCGCGCGCCCTTCCTACGAGCAGTACTTC. The rearrangement links TRBV7-9 to TRBJ2-7, with D uncertain. V was shortened by 6 bases and J by 1 base, with 16 bases between the two germline ends. The germline CDR1 and CDR2 sequences are SEHNR and FQNEAQ (reference sequence). The CDR3 is 15 amino acids.

The chain combines TRBV5-1 with TRBJ1-6, with 8 bases matching TRBD1. This CDR3 has 15 residues. The germline V gene encodes CDR1 SGHRS and CDR2 YFSETQ. The ends lost 4 bases at V and 8 bases at J; junction bases unmatched: 8. CDR3 amino acids: CASSPRQGRDSPLHF. In nucleotides, the CDR3 is TGCGCCAGCAGCCCGAGACAGGGGCGGGATTCACCCCTCCACTTT.

The CDR3 protein is CASSMRAGGARNQPQHF. As DNA, the CDR3 is TGTGCCAGTAGTATGAGGGCGGGGGGAGCCCGCAATCAGCCCCAGCATTTT. V is TRBV19 and J is TRBJ1-5; the D gene is possibly TRBD1 (5 bases). This CDR3 is 17 amino acids long. Trimming stripped 3 bases from V and 2 bases from J, with 17 bases between. Germline loops: CDR1 LNHDA, CDR2 SQIVND (reference sequence).

The V and J genes are TRBV7-9 and TRBJ2-1; 9 nucleotides agree with TRBD2. Germline V lookup: CDR1 SEHNR, CDR2 FQNEAQ (reference sequence). Trimming removed 5 bases from V and 8 bases from J; junction bases left unmatched: 10. CDR3 length: 15 residues. CDR3 DNA: TGTGCCAGCAGCCTCGTGGCTAGCGGGATCTATGAGCAGTTCTTC. This encodes CASSLVASGIYEQFF.

The chain couples TRBV14 to TRBJ1-6; D uncertain. The CDR3 runs to 14 residues. V was pared by 0 bases and J by 7 bases, with 7 bases between. Germline assignment: CDR1 SGHDN and CDR2 FVKESK. CDR3 loop: CASSQEWRNSPLHF. CDR3 coding DNA: TGTGCCAGCAGCCAAGAGTGGCGAAATTCACCCCTCCACTTT. The whole variable domain, remainder taken from reference TRBV14 and TRBJ1-6, is EAGVTQFPSHSVIEKGQTVTLRCDPISGHDNLYWYRRVMGKEIKFLLHFVKESKQDESGMPNNRFLAERTGGTYSTLKVQPAELEDSGVYFCASSQEWRNSPLHFGNGTRLTVT.

The chain joins TRBV5-1 to TRBJ1-5; no definite D call. Between the trimmed V and J ends, which lost 4 bases and 5 bases, there was a span of 10 bases. The CDR3 spans 13 residues. Germline V gene data show CDR1 as SGHRS and CDR2 as YFSETQ. The CDR3 loop reads CASSPGVDQPQHF. For the CDR3, the DNA is TGCGCCAGCAGCCCTGGGGTGGATCAGCCCCAGCATTTT.

The J gene is TRBJ1-6, the V gene TRBV9, with 7 bases matching TRBD1. V shed 3 bases, J shed 10 bases, and the junction held 16 bases outside the gene matches. Germline V lookup: CDR1 SGDLS, CDR2 YYNGEE. This CDR3 spans 17 amino acids. In DNA, the CDR3 is TGTGCCAGCAGCGGTGGACCCGGACAGGCTCAAGACTCACCCCTCCACTTT. This encodes CASSGGPGQAQDSPLHF. The entire variable domain, with the rest obtained from reference TRBV9 and TRBJ1-6, is as follows: DSGVTQTPKHLITATGQRVTLRCSPRSGDLSVYWYQQSLDQGLQFLIQYYNGEERAKGNILERFSAQQFPDLHSELNLSSLELGDSALYFCASSGGPGQAQDSPLHFGNGTRLTVT.

The CDR3 protein is CASGTPPYEQYF. CDR3 nucleotide sequence: TGTGCCAGCGGGACGCCCCCCTACGAGCAGTACTTC. The chain employs TRBV4-2 and TRBJ2-7, with D possibly being TRBD1 or TRBD2 (5 bases each). This CDR3 is built from 12 residues. V shed 8 bases and J shed 2 bases, with 10 bases lying between them. CDR1 and CDR2 from the germline V gene are LGHNA and YNFKEQ.

V is TRBV12-3 or TRBV12-4 and J is TRBJ1-1; D perhaps matches TRBD1 (5 bases). The V end lost 5 bases, the J end lost 4 bases, and 11 bases lay between the germline ends. The CDR3 is made up of 13 amino acids. CDR3: CASSPGQFTEAFF. The CDR3 nucleotides are TGTGCCAGCAGTCCAGGACAATTCACTGAAGCTTTCTTT.

V usage is TRBV7-6 and J usage is TRBJ2-7, with D possibly matching TRBD2 (5 bases). The CDR3 consists of 15 residues. V lost 0 bases and J 4 bases, leaving 13 bases between the germline ends. Germline assignment: CDR1 SGHVS and CDR2 FNYEAQ. CDR3 DNA sequence: TGTGCCAGCAGCTTAGCTCCGACGGACTCTTACGAGCAGTACTTC. It specifies CASSLAPTDSYEQYF.

The gene calls are TRBV5-1 and TRBJ2-5; the match to TRBD1 covers 7 bases. The CDR3 totals 14 residues. Germline trimming cut 2 bases from V and 5 bases from J; bases unmatched to any gene: 6. CDR1 is SGHRS and CDR2 is YFSETQ in the germline V gene. The CDR3 here is CASSFSDRAETQYF. CDR3 bases: TGCGCCAGCAGCTTCTCCGACAGGGCTGAGACCCAGTACTTC.

The chain is built from TRBV27 and TRBJ1-3; 7 nucleotides agree with TRBD1. The CDR3 spans 15 residues. Germline lookup yields CDR1 MNHEY and CDR2 SMNVEV (reference sequence). The ends lost 3 bases at V and 3 bases at J; junction bases unmatched: 5. CDR3 coding DNA: TGTGCCAGCAGTTTGACAGGGTTTAGTGGAAACACCATATATTTT. Its translation is CASSLTGFSGNTIYF.

The gene calls are TRBV28 and TRBJ1-1; D may be TRBD1 (5 bases). This CDR3 is built from 15 residues. V lost 7 bases and J 0 bases, leaving 15 bases between the germline ends. The germline V gene has CDR1 MDHEN and CDR2 SYDVKM. Here the CDR3 reads CASIPTGHLNTEAFF. Written as DNA, the CDR3 is TGTGCCAGCATCCCAACGGGGCATTTGAACACTGAAGCTTTCTTT.